The 12 T cell receptor beta chains given below trace back to one sample, sequenced in a study of blood T cell repertoires in COVID-19. Produced via immunoSEQ multiplex PCR; TCRdb's table is partial and in-frame only. This table has under 250,000 clones, roughly nine tenths appearing once. The sequenced sample consisted of peripheral blood. Receptors originate from a woman between 55 and 75 years old who had recovered from COVID-19.

This CDR3 reads CATDRGPPNYGYTF. CDR3 coding DNA: TGTGCCACCGACAGGGGACCCCCTAACTATGGCTACACCTTC. This chain uses TRBV28 with TRBJ1-2; 8 nucleotides agree with TRBD1. V was pared by 10 bases and J by 0 bases, with 7 bases of the junction left unmatched. Looked up from germline, CDR1 is MDHEN and CDR2 is SYDVKM. The length of the CDR3 is 14 residues.

This clone was seen a few times. The rearrangement links TRBV7-9 to TRBJ1-5; 11 positions agree with TRBD1. Germline V lookup: CDR1 SEHNR, CDR2 FQNEAQ (reference sequence). V was clipped by 5 bases and J by 4 bases; unmatched bases: 10. The CDR3 has 17 amino acids. CDR3 DNA: TGTGCCAGCAGCAACTCGTACCGGGACAGGGGGAATCAGCCCCAGCATTTT. This gives the protein CASSNSYRDRGNQPQHF.

This chain connects TRBV6-5 to TRBJ2-5, with TRBD2 identical over 7 bases. Per the germline V gene, CDR1 is MNHEY and CDR2 is SVGAGI. The V gene end was trimmed by 6 bases and the J gene end by 1 base; junction bases not matched to a gene: 5. This CDR3 is built from 14 residues. For the CDR3, the DNA is TGTGCCAGCAGCTCTACTAGCGCCCAAGAGACCCAGTACTTC. It encodes CASSSTSAQETQYF.

This chain links TRBV28 with TRBJ2-7; 8 bases fit TRBD2. Trimming cost V 7 bases and J 6 bases; bases outside gene matches: 14. In germline, CDR1 is MDHEN, CDR2 SYDVKM. This CDR3 has 15 residues. The CDR3 nucleotides are TGTGCCAGCACCCCCAGCGAAGCGGGGGAGTTCGAGCAGTACTTC. Translating it yields CASTPSEAGEFEQYF.

The chain joins TRBV27 to TRBJ1-6; D ambiguous. The V end was cut by 9 bases, the J end by 9 bases, with 18 bases between. This CDR3 is 14 amino acids long. Germline CDR1 reads MNHEY; CDR2 reads SMNVEV (reference sequence). CDR3 nucleotides: TGTGCCAGTCGGCGGGCTGGCCTTCGTTCACCCCTCCACTTT. It translates to CASRRAGLRSPLHF.

In its sample, this clone was seen a few times. J is TRBJ1-2 and V is TRBV6-1; D gene ambiguous. The V and J ends lost 2 bases and 2 bases respectively, with 12 bases between them. CDR3 length: 15 residues. Germline V gives CDR1 MNHNS, CDR2 SASEGT. The DNA for the CDR3 is TGTGCCAGCAGTGAAAACTGGACTCAGAACTATGGCTACACCTTC. It yields the protein CASSENWTQNYGYTF.

This chain connects TRBV27 to TRBJ2-1; 16 bases are shared with TRBD2. Germline V gene lookup returns CDR1 MNHEY and CDR2 SMNVEV (reference sequence). V lost 6 bases, J lost 9 bases, and 2 bases stayed unmatched. The CDR3 extends over 14 amino acids. Here the CDR3 reads CASRGLAGGSEQFF. CDR3 DNA sequence: TGTGCCAGCAGGGGACTAGCGGGGGGGTCTGAGCAGTTCTTC.

The chain's CDR3 is CASSAGQDNSPLHF. The CDR3, as DNA: TGTGCCAGCAGCGCCGGACAGGATAATTCACCCCTCCACTTT. The V gene is TRBV11-3, the J gene TRBJ1-6; TRBD1 matches 7 bases. The CDR3 totals 14 residues. CDR1 is SGHNT, CDR2 YENEEA, per germline. V trimming: 5 bases; J trimming: 5 bases; junction bases outside the gene matches: 3. Full variable domain (rest looked up from reference TRBV11-3 and TRBJ1-6): EAGVVQSPRYKIIEKKQPVAFWCNPISGHNTLYWYLQNLGQGPELLIRYENEEAVDDSQLPKDRFSAERLKGVDSTLKIQPAELGDSAVYLCASSAGQDNSPLHFGNGTRLTVT.

This chain uses TRBV7-9 with TRBJ1-6; 9 bases map to TRBD1. There are 15 residues in the CDR3. Unmatched junction bases numbered 6, after V lost 5 bases and J lost 7 bases. In germline, CDR1 is SEHNR, CDR2 FQNEAQ (reference sequence). In DNA form, the CDR3 reads TGTGCCAGCAGCGACCGGGACAGGGCAAATTCACCCCTCCACTTT. It encodes CASSDRDRANSPLHF.

This clone turned up a few times. This chain uses TRBV7-2 with TRBJ1-5; a weak D match, TRBD1 (5 bases). This CDR3 is 13 amino acids long. V was clipped by 1 base and J by 6 bases, with 7 bases between them. Germline values: CDR1 SGHTA, CDR2 FQGNSA. The CDR3 DNA sequence: TGTGCCAGCAGCTTAGGGCAGGGTCAGCCCCAGCATTTT. This codes for CASSLGQGQPQHF.

This chain connects TRBV13 to TRBJ1-5; D call uncertain. V was trimmed by 3 bases and J by 7 bases, leaving 13 bases between them. Germline loops: CDR1 PRHDT, CDR2 FYEKMQ (reference sequence). There are 14 residues in the CDR3. CDR3 bases: TGTGCCAGCAGCTTTGGGGAGGGTCTCCAGCCCCAGCATTTT. Encoded protein: CASSFGEGLQPQHF. Full variable domain (outside the CDR3, taken from reference TRBV13 and TRBJ1-5): AAGVIQSPRHLIKEKRETATLKCYPIPRHDTVYWYQQGPGQDPQFLISFYEKMQSDKGSIPDRFSAQQFSDYHSELNMSSLELGDSALYFCASSFGEGLQPQHFGDGTRLSIL.

This clone showed up just once. This chain uses TRBV23-1 with TRBJ1-6; unclear D gene. TRBV23-1 is marked as an open reading frame, function uncertain. V dropped 4 bases and J dropped 7 bases, with 5 bases sitting between them. The CDR3 length is 12 residues. The CDR3 sequence is CASSPQNSPLHF. CDR3 DNA sequence: TGCGCCAGCAGTCCCCAGAATTCACCCCTCCACTTT.